A single sample gave rise to the 21 T cell receptor beta chains below, sequenced in a study of blood T cells in healthy people across ages. It was with a sample-barcoded 5' primer and a J-beta primer mix that a second PCR of roughly 7 to 12 cycles was run. MiXCR, run by TCRdb on the 5' RACE reads, gives a single entry per CDR3 protein. The sample carries about 1.8 million distinct CDR3 sequences, around half recorded once. Sequenced material: blood. The receptor set was obtained from a middle-aged woman in good health.

The rearrangement uses TRBV14 and TRBJ2-5; D not resolved. Germline V gene data show CDR1 as SGHDN and CDR2 as FVKESK. There are 13 residues in the CDR3. Between the trimmed V and J ends, which lost 3 bases and 5 bases, there was a span of 10 bases. This chain's CDR3 is CASSHGVWETQYF. The CDR3 DNA sequence: TGTGCCAGCAGCCATGGGGTTTGGGAGACCCAGTACTTC.

The chain couples TRBV6-2 or TRBV6-3 to TRBJ2-3, with 8 bases lining up with TRBD1. Germline CDR1 and CDR2: MNHEY and SVGEGT. The ends lost 6 bases at V and 2 bases at J; junction bases unmatched: 7. The CDR3 loop spans 15 amino acids. CDR3 sequence (DNA): TGTGCCAGCAGCTGGGACAGGACCTCCACAGATACGCAGTATTTT. Its protein is CASSWDRTSTDTQYF.

In its sample, this clonotype was seen a few times. The V and J genes are TRBV20-1 and TRBJ2-1; no clear D gene. Germline CDR1 DFQATT, CDR2 SNEGSKA (reference sequence). The V and J ends lost 0 bases and 8 bases respectively, with 11 bases between them. The CDR3 contains 13 residues. CDR3 nucleotide sequence: TGCAGTGCTAGAGAAATCAGGAGCCATGAGCAGTTCTTC. It translates to CSAREIRSHEQFF.

This chain links TRBV15 with TRBJ1-5; 7 bases line up with TRBD1. V shed 4 bases, J shed 2 bases, and the junction held 5 bases outside the gene matches. Germline V CDR1 and CDR2: LNHNV, YYDKDF (reference sequence). The CDR3 sequence is 15 residues long. The CDR3 reads CATSTYTGGNQPQHF. CDR3 sequence (DNA): TGTGCCACCAGCACATATACAGGGGGCAATCAGCCCCAGCATTTT. The variable domain in full, completed from reference TRBV15 and TRBJ1-5, reads DAMVIQNPRYQVTQFGKPVTLSCSQTLNHNVMYWYQQKSSQAPKLLFHYYDKDFNNEADTPDNFQSRRPNTSFCFLDIRSPGLGDTAMYLCATSTYTGGNQPQHFGDGTRLSIL.

At least ten counts were recorded for this clonotype. CDR3 protein: CSARDNAGQGIYEQYF. Written as DNA, the CDR3 is TGCAGTGCTAGGGATAACGCGGGACAGGGAATCTACGAGCAGTACTTC. The chain combines TRBV20-1 with TRBJ2-7; TRBD1 aligns across 9 bases. Trimming cost V 3 bases and J 3 bases; bases outside gene matches: 12. This CDR3 spans 16 amino acids. CDR1 is DFQATT and CDR2 is SNEGSKA in the germline V gene (reference sequence).

This clonotype was picked up a small number of times. The chain uses TRBV12-3 or TRBV12-4 and TRBJ2-1, with D perhaps matching TRBD1 (6 bases). With 6 bases removed from V and 0 bases from J, the gap between germline ends came to 12 bases. The length of the CDR3 is 15 residues. The CDR3 coding sequence is TGTGCCAGCAGGCCCCGGGACAACTCCTACAATGAGCAGTTCTTC. Translating gives CASRPRDNSYNEQFF.

The CDR3 DNA is TGCAGTGCATGGGACAGGTTAAACAATGAGCAGTTCTTC. Protein sequence: CSAWDRLNNEQFF. This sequence joins TRBV20-1 and TRBJ2-1; the match to TRBD1 covers 8 bases. CDR3 length: 13 amino acids. Trimming removed 6 bases from V and 5 bases from J; junction bases left unmatched: 6. CDR1 is DFQATT and CDR2 is SNEGSKA in the germline V gene (reference sequence).

This clonotype was observed a few times. This chain connects TRBV20-1 to TRBJ2-7, with D perhaps TRBD1 (6 bases). Trimming cost V 4 bases and J 2 bases, with 12 bases left between them. Germline CDR1 reads DFQATT; CDR2 reads SNEGSKA (reference sequence). The CDR3 is made up of 13 amino acids. In DNA form, the CDR3 reads TGCAGTGCTACGAACGGGACACCCTACGAGCAGTACTTC. Amino acids: CSATNGTPYEQYF.

About this clonotype: One end of the junction fails to match germline, which may point to a read error. The chain is built from TRBV7-2 and TRBJ2-3; TRBD2 aligns across 8 bases. The CDR3 has 16 amino acids. Per germline, CDR1 SGHTA and CDR2 FQGNSA. The CDR3 reads CASGLRQRGNTDTQYF. For the CDR3, the DNA is TGTGCCAGCGGCTTGAGACAGCGGGGGAACACAGATACGCAGTATTTT.

There are a few counts of this clonotype. This sequence joins TRBV24-1 and TRBJ2-1, with D unresolved. The V and J ends lost 3 bases and 1 base respectively, with 9 bases between them. The germline gives CDR1 KGHDR, CDR2 SFDVKD. CDR3 size: 15 residues. This CDR3 is CATSDSERSYNEQFF. In DNA form, the CDR3 reads TGTGCCACCAGTGATAGCGAGAGATCCTACAATGAGCAGTTCTTC.

As concerns this clonotype: The DNA is omitted, as the CDR3 cannot be located on it reliably, and the CDR3 follows TCRdb's listing. V is TRBV21-1 and J is TRBJ2-7; no check of the table's D call, TRBD2, against the DNA was made. TRBV21-1 is an annotated pseudogene. The CDR3 length is 15 residues, termini included. The chain's CDR3 is CASRFGGGAIYEQYF.

CDR3 region: CASSYRLAGNGNIQYF. The CDR3 nucleotides read TGTGCCAGCAGCTACCGACTAGCGGGCAACGGGAACATTCAGTACTTC. The V call is TRBV7-2, the J call TRBJ2-4; 10 bases map to TRBD2. CDR1 SGHTA and CDR2 FQGNSA come from the germline V gene. The CDR3 has 16 residues. V shed 4 bases and J 7 bases; nucleotides not matched to a gene: 10.

The chain recombines TRBV28 with TRBJ2-1; a weak D match, TRBD2 (6 bases). The germline CDR1 and CDR2 sequences are MDHEN and SYDVKM. Deletions cut 6 bases from V and 9 bases from J, with 15 bases between. CDR3 length: 13 residues. The chain's CDR3 is CASRGTPWAEQFF. CDR3 nucleotide sequence: TGTGCCAGCAGGGGGACTCCATGGGCTGAGCAGTTCTTC.

The chain is built from TRBV5-1 and TRBJ2-4; 8 bases agree with TRBD1. The end of the DNA is better explained by TRBJ2-7, so the J call may be wrong. CDR3 length equals 16 residues. CDR1 and CDR2 from the germline V gene are SGHRS and YFSETQ. The chain's CDR3 is CASSLVPQGARNEQYF. CDR3 nucleotides: TGCGCCAGCAGCTTGGTGCCGCAGGGGGCAAGAAACGAGCAGTACTTC.

V usage is TRBV3-1 and J usage is TRBJ2-5, with 8 bases identical to TRBD2. Germline lookup yields CDR1 LGHDT and CDR2 YNNKEL (reference sequence). The CDR3 has 16 amino acids. J was trimmed by 12 bases and V by 0 bases; bases with no gene match: 15. CDR3 residues: CASSQDLGLGTKAKYF. CDR3 nucleotides: TGTGCCAGCAGCCAAGATCTGGGACTAGGGACAAAGGCGAAGTACTTC.

CDR3: CASSLRLAGGMNIQYF. In DNA form, the CDR3 reads TGTGCCAGCAGCCTCAGACTAGCGGGGGGGATGAACATTCAGTACTTC. The rearrangement uses TRBV4-2 and TRBJ2-4; 14 nucleotides line up with TRBD2. The ends lost 4 bases at V and 7 bases at J; junction bases unmatched: 6. The CDR3 runs 16 residues. The germline gives CDR1 LGHNA, CDR2 YNFKEQ.

This clonotype was seen a few times. The genes are TRBV20-1 and TRBJ2-5; no firm D call. Per germline, CDR1 DFQATT and CDR2 SNEGSKA (reference sequence). Trimming shortened V by 4 bases and J by 1 base, and 7 bases separated the two germline ends. The CDR3 consists of 12 residues. CDR3 nucleotides: TGCAGTGCTAACTGGGGCCAAGAGACCCAGTACTTC. It yields the protein CSANWGQETQYF.

This clonotype was seen more than once but under ten times. The V call is TRBV7-9, the J call TRBJ2-5, with D unresolved. There are 14 residues in the CDR3. The germline V and J ends were trimmed by 5 bases and 4 bases, with 14 bases remaining between them. Germline CDR1 SEHNR, CDR2 FQNEAQ (reference sequence). DNA for the CDR3: TGTGCCAGCAGCCCGCTGGTCGACCCAGAGACCCAGTACTTC. Amino acids: CASSPLVDPETQYF.

This clonotype has at least ten counts. This chain joins TRBV7-2 and TRBJ2-3; no clear D. Germline V lookup: CDR1 SGHTA, CDR2 FQGNSA. V lost 2 bases and J 4 bases, leaving 7 bases between the germline ends. The CDR3 is made up of 13 amino acids. The CDR3 reads CASSLRRSDTQYF. The CDR3 DNA reads TGTGCCAGCAGCTTAAGGAGATCAGATACGCAGTATTTT. The full variable domain, rest sourced from reference TRBV7-2 and TRBJ2-3, is GAGVSQSPSNKVTEKGKDVELRCDPISGHTALYWYRQSLGQGLEFLIYFQGNSAPDKSGLPSDRFSAERTGGSVSTLTIQRTQQEDSAVYLCASSLRRSDTQYFGPGTRLTVL.

This chain links TRBV29-1 with TRBJ2-1, with 13 bases fitting TRBD2. The CDR3 covers 17 residues. J was trimmed by 0 bases and V by 6 bases; bases with no gene match: 8. CDR1 is SQVTM, CDR2 ANQGSEA, per germline. The CDR3 reads CSVRTSGGLSSYNEQFF. DNA of the CDR3: TGCAGCGTCAGGACTAGCGGGGGCCTAAGCTCCTACAATGAGCAGTTCTTC.

The chain links TRBV28 to TRBJ2-4; a possible D gene is TRBD1 (6 bases). CDR1 and CDR2 (germline): MDHEN, SYDVKM. The CDR3 spans 13 residues. The V end was cut by 6 bases, the J end by 9 bases, with 15 bases between. This CDR3 is CASRPTGKGIQYF. CDR3 DNA sequence: TGTGCCAGCAGGCCAACAGGGAAGGGCATTCAGTACTTC.